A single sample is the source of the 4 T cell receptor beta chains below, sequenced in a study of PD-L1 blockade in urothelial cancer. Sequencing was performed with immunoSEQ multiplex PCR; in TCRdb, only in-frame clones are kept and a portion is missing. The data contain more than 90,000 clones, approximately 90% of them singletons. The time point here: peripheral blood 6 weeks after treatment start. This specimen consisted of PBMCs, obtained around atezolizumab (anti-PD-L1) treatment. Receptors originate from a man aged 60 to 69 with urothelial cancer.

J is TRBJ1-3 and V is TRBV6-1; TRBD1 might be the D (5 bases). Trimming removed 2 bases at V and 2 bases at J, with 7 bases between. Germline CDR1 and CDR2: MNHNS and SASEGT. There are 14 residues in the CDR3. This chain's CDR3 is CASSELGAGNTIYF. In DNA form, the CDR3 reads TGTGCCAGCAGTGAACTAGGGGCTGGAAACACCATATATTTT.

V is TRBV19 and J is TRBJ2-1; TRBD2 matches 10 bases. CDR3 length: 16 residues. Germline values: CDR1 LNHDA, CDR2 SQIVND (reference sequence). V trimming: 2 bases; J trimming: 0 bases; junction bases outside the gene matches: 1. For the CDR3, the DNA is TGTGCCAGTAGTATACTAGCGGGGGCCTCCTACAATGAGCAGTTCTTC. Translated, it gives CASSILAGASYNEQFF.

The CDR3, as DNA: TGCGCCAGCAGCCAGAGCCCCCCGGGACTAGCGGGGGTGATCTCCTACGAGCAGTACTTC. Translation: CASSQSPPGLAGVISYEQYF. The chain couples TRBV4-3 to TRBJ2-7, with 14 bases matching TRBD2. The CDR3 is made up of 20 amino acids. Germline V gene lookup returns CDR1 LGHNA and CDR2 YSLEER. With V trimmed by 3 bases and J by 0 bases, 13 bases remained unmatched.

In nucleotides, the CDR3 is TGTGCCATCCGGGATTCAGCCTCCTACAATGAGCAGTTCTTC. This encodes CAIRDSASYNEQFF. The rearrangement joins TRBV10-3 to TRBJ2-1; the D gene is possibly TRBD2 (5 bases). In germline, CDR1 is ENHRY, CDR2 SYGVKD. Trimming took 8 bases from V and 0 from J, leaving 11 bases between them. This CDR3 has 14 amino acids.